This T cell receptor (beta chain) was profiled in a study of blood T cell repertoires in COVID-19. The germline V gene has CDR1 SGHDT and CDR2 YYEEEE. V was trimmed by 0 bases and J by 8 bases, leaving 11 bases between them. The CDR3 has 13 amino acids. This clone has a handful of counts. Produced via immunoSEQ multiplex PCR; TCRdb's table is partial and in-frame only. The sample lists 200,000 to 250,000 clones, about 89% occurring once. The TCR was taken from a woman in her forties with acute or convalescent COVID-19. Material: peripheral blood. V and J are TRBV5-6 and TRBJ1-2, with D perhaps TRBD1 (6 bases). This CDR3 reads CASSLGTAEGYTF. CDR3 bases: TGTGCCAGCAGCTTGGGGACAGCGGAGGGCTACACCTTC.